A single sample is the source of the 27 T cell receptor beta chains below, sequenced in a study of Graves' ophthalmopathy and Graves' hyperthyroidism. For repertoire sequencing, the TCR beta CDR3 regions were amplified from RNA transcripts. Following a first-round RT-PCR that used HTBI primers, a second-round multiplex PCR was carried out. TCRdb recomputed calls from the multiplex PCR reads with MiXCR, one row per CDR3 protein. The sample lists hundreds of thousands of distinct CDR3 sequences; about 20% were seen once. Sequencing was performed on peripheral blood. These TCRs come from a woman aged 18-29 years with stable Graves' hyperthyroidism. Some clones in this sample may be carry-over from other donors' samples.

This clonotype was recorded at least ten times. The rearrangement uses TRBV20-1 and TRBJ1-5; perhaps TRBD1 as D (5 bases). Germline V gene sequence: CDR1 DFQATT, CDR2 SNEGSKA (reference sequence). Between the trimmed V and J ends, which lost 0 bases and 2 bases, there was a span of 14 bases. The CDR3 is 16 residues long. The CDR3 reads CSARDPTRGGNQPQHF. CDR3 bases: TGCAGTGCTAGAGATCCCACCCGGGGGGGCAATCAGCCCCAGCATTTT.

The chain combines TRBV28 with TRBJ1-2; D gene uncertain. CDR1 is MDHEN and CDR2 is SYDVKM in the germline V gene. Trimming left V 11 bases short and J 0 bases short, with 16 bases between. This CDR3 is built from 14 residues. CDR3 loop: CASAVVTSNYGYTF. CDR3 DNA: TGTGCCTCAGCGGTAGTTACCTCTAACTATGGCTACACCTTC.

The J gene is TRBJ2-2, the V gene TRBV12-3 or TRBV12-4; no definite D call. This CDR3 spans 16 amino acids. V was clipped by 2 bases and J by 2 bases, with 12 bases between them. The CDR3 DNA sequence: TGTGCCAGCAGTTTAAAACTCCGACAAAACACCGGGGAGCTGTTTTTT. Its translation: CASSLKLRQNTGELFF.

The gene calls are TRBV4-1 and TRBJ2-5; no clear D gene. The germline gives CDR1 MGHRA, CDR2 YSYEKL. CDR3 length: 16 amino acids. V was pared by 1 base and J by 3 bases, with 15 bases between. CDR3 DNA sequence: TGCGCCAGCAGCCAAGTTGGGCCTCGGGCAAAAGAGACCCAGTACTTC. Encoded protein: CASSQVGPRAKETQYF.

This clonotype was detected ten times or more. The chain links TRBV20-1 to TRBJ1-5; D perhaps matches TRBD1 (5 bases). The CDR3 has 15 residues. Germline V gene sequence: CDR1 DFQATT, CDR2 SNEGSKA (reference sequence). The V and J ends lost 5 bases and 5 bases respectively, with 19 bases between them. CDR3 region: CSASKAAWDHQPQHF. The CDR3 DNA reads as TGCAGTGCTTCCAAAGCTGCCTGGGACCATCAGCCCCAGCATTTT.

This clonotype was found many times. The chain uses TRBV19 and TRBJ1-1, with D possibly being TRBD1 (5 bases). Between the trimmed V and J ends, which lost 6 bases and 1 base, there was a span of 15 bases. Germline V lookup: CDR1 LNHDA, CDR2 SQIVND (reference sequence). The CDR3 covers 15 residues. CDR3 sequence (DNA): TGTGCCAGTAGCCCGGGACTGCTAGGGAACACTGAAGCTTTCTTT. It translates to CASSPGLLGNTEAFF.

This clonotype occurred many times. The V gene is TRBV24-1, the J gene TRBJ2-2; D not certain. Germline assignment: CDR1 KGHDR and CDR2 SFDVKD. With 5 bases removed from V and 1 base from J, the gap between germline ends came to 13 bases. This CDR3 comprises 16 residues. Written as DNA, the CDR3 is TGTGCCACCAGTGGAGTGGGTATGGAGAACACCGGGGAGCTGTTTTTT. This translates into CATSGVGMENTGELFF.

This clonotype came up many times. This sequence joins TRBV6-2 or TRBV6-3 and TRBJ2-2, with 8 bases matching TRBD2. Losses at the gene ends were 5 bases for V and 0 bases for J; bases not matched to a gene: 5. Looked up from germline, CDR1 is MNHEY and CDR2 is SVGEGT. The CDR3 loop spans 16 amino acids. CDR3 DNA: TGTGCCAGCAGTCAACGGGGGGGCGCGAACACCGGGGAGCTGTTTTTT. Translating it yields CASSQRGGANTGELFF.

V gene TRBV28 combines with J gene TRBJ1-5; 10 bases fit TRBD1. The CDR3 covers 19 residues. The V gene's germline CDR1 is MDHEN and CDR2 SYDVKM. J was trimmed by 5 bases and V by 6 bases; bases with no gene match: 19. In DNA, the CDR3 is TGTGCCAGCAGGGGATTACGCCGGACAGGGGGTGAGTGGGATCAGCCCCAGCATTTT. This sequence encodes CASRGLRRTGGEWDQPQHF.

The sample holds many counts of this clonotype. The gene calls are TRBV11-3 and TRBJ2-7, with TRBD1 matching 10 bases. Unmatched junction bases numbered 7, after V lost 5 bases and J lost 3 bases. Germline CDR1 reads SGHNT; CDR2 reads YENEEA. This CDR3 spans 15 amino acids. The CDR3 region has the DNA TGTGCCAGCAGCGCTACCGGGACAGGGGACTACGAGCAGTACTTC. This encodes CASSATGTGDYEQYF.

The J gene is TRBJ1-6, the V gene TRBV2; 7 positions match TRBD1. Germline V CDR1 and CDR2: SNHLY, FYNNEI. Trimming cost V 9 bases and J 7 bases; bases outside gene matches: 9. CDR3 length: 14 amino acids. CDR3 in amino acids: CARGGRAANSPLHF. CDR3 bases: TGTGCCAGAGGGGGCCGGGCTGCAAATTCACCCCTCCACTTT.

A single count supports this clonotype. The chain combines TRBV6-4 with TRBJ2-3; 7 positions agree with TRBD2. Germline V gives CDR1 MRHNA, CDR2 SNTAGT. Trimming at V came to 3 bases and at J to 5 bases, leaving 2 bases not matched to a gene. This CDR3 comprises 13 residues. The CDR3 nucleotides read TGTGCCAGCAGTGAAAGCGGGATAGATACGCAGTATTTT. It is translated as CASSESGIDTQYF.

This clonotype has at least ten counts. The rearrangement uses TRBV27 and TRBJ1-3, with 8 bases fitting TRBD1. Trimming cost V 4 bases and J 2 bases; bases outside gene matches: 4. Germline V lookup: CDR1 MNHEY, CDR2 SMNVEV (reference sequence). This CDR3 has 15 residues. The CDR3 DNA reads TGTGCCAGCAGTTCCCTGACAGGGGCTGGAAACACCATATATTTT. Protein product: CASSSLTGAGNTIYF.

This clonotype occurred many times. The chain recombines TRBV19 with TRBJ2-7, with a tentative D call TRBD2 (6 bases). Germline V gene data show CDR1 as LNHDA and CDR2 as SQIVND (reference sequence). This CDR3 has 14 residues. The V end lost 6 bases, the J end lost 3 bases, and 15 bases lay between the germline ends. CDR3 sequence: CASSPAVGSYEQYF. DNA for the CDR3: TGTGCCAGTAGCCCGGCCGTCGGGAGCTACGAGCAGTACTTC.

This chain uses TRBV12-3 or TRBV12-4 with TRBJ1-2; D is ambiguous. V was clipped by 6 bases and J by 3 bases, with 11 bases between them. This CDR3 is 13 amino acids long. The CDR3 loop is CASSLLRDYGYTF. As DNA, the CDR3 is TGTGCCAGCAGCCTACTTAGGGACTATGGCTACACCTTC.

This clonotype was picked up a small number of times. The J gene is TRBJ1-1, the V gene TRBV11-2; D unclear. CDR1 SGHAT and CDR2 FQNNGV come from the germline V gene. This CDR3 is built from 14 residues. Trimming left V 5 bases short and J 5 bases short, with 15 bases between. CDR3 sequence reads: CASSLRALGTEAFF. CDR3 nucleotide sequence: TGTGCCAGCAGCCTTCGGGCTTTGGGAACTGAAGCTTTCTTT.

The chain employs TRBV20-1 and TRBJ2-4; possibly TRBD1 for D (6 bases). The CDR3 runs 11 residues. The V gene's germline CDR1 is DFQATT and CDR2 SNEGSKA (reference sequence). With 6 bases removed from V and 14 bases from J, the gap between germline ends came to 17 bases. CDR3 bases: TGCAGTGCAAAACAGGGTTCTTTTAAGTACTTC. Translation: CSAKQGSFKYF.

This clonotype came up a few times. The chain carries TRBV2 and TRBJ2-7, with 8 bases aligning to TRBD2. The CDR3 has 14 residues. Germline CDR1 reads SNHLY; CDR2 reads FYNNEI. Trimming cost V 7 bases and J 3 bases; bases outside gene matches: 8. CDR3 loop: CASTGTSALYEQYF. The CDR3 nucleotides are TGTGCCAGCACAGGGACTAGTGCCCTCTACGAGCAGTACTTC.

This clonotype was recorded many times. V usage is TRBV20-1 and J usage is TRBJ2-7; unclear D gene. V lost 3 bases to trimming and J lost 3 bases, with 15 bases between them. This CDR3 is built from 14 residues. Germline CDR1 DFQATT, CDR2 SNEGSKA (reference sequence). DNA of the CDR3: TGCAGTGCTAGCCGCCTGGGCAGAATCTACGAGCAGTACTTC. Encoded protein: CSASRLGRIYEQYF.

This clonotype was detected a few times. V and J are TRBV14 and TRBJ2-5, with D hard to call. Looked up from germline, CDR1 is SGHDN and CDR2 is FVKESK. The CDR3 sequence is 13 residues long. V dropped 4 bases and J dropped 4 bases, with 10 bases sitting between them. CDR3 in DNA: TGTGCCAGCAGCCCCGACTTGGGAGAGACCCAGTACTTC. Its protein product is CASSPDLGETQYF.

This clonotype appeared many times. Compared with germline, one end of the junction differs, possibly owing to a read error. The chain has TRBV29-1 and TRBJ2-2; D is unresolved. The CDR3 loop spans 12 amino acids. The germline gives CDR1 SQVTM, CDR2 ANQGSEA. In DNA, the CDR3 is TGTTGCTCGAGTCCCAACACCGGGGAGCTGTTTTTT. It yields the protein CCSSPNTGELFF.

The sample holds a few counts of this clonotype. V and J are TRBV3-1 and TRBJ1-2; D may be TRBD1 (5 bases). The CDR3 extends over 13 amino acids. Germline V CDR1 and CDR2: LGHDT, YNNKEL (reference sequence). V lost 0 bases, J lost 9 bases, and 11 bases lay in between. The CDR3 is CASSQDRVGSYTF. In DNA form, the CDR3 reads TGTGCCAGCAGCCAAGACAGGGTGGGGAGCTACACCTTC.

The CDR3 sequence is CASSVSGHLDTEAFF. The CDR3 nucleotides read TGTGCCAGCAGTGTATCGGGACACCTAGACACTGAAGCTTTCTTT. This chain links TRBV6-1 with TRBJ1-1; TRBD1 might be the D (6 bases). V dropped 4 bases and J dropped 3 bases, with 15 bases sitting between them. The length of the CDR3 is 15 residues. Germline V gene data show CDR1 as MNHNS and CDR2 as SASEGT.

J is TRBJ1-5 and V is TRBV11-2; D remains ambiguous. CDR1 is SGHAT and CDR2 is FQNNGV in the germline V gene. V was shortened by 6 bases and J by 2 bases, with 11 bases between the two germline ends. The CDR3 spans 14 residues. CDR3 bases: TGTGCCAGCAGTTTCCCAGTCCGCAATCAGCCCCAGCATTTT. Amino acids: CASSFPVRNQPQHF.

The sample holds many counts of this clonotype. The chain recombines TRBV20-1 with TRBJ1-1; unclear D gene. V lost 3 bases and J 1 base, leaving 12 bases between the germline ends. The germline V gene encodes CDR1 DFQATT and CDR2 SNEGSKA (reference sequence). CDR3 length equals 14 residues. The CDR3 nucleotides read TGCAGTGCTAGGTTAGGGTCTGGGAACACTGAAGCTTTCTTT. Encoded protein: CSARLGSGNTEAFF.

The genes are TRBV29-1 and TRBJ2-5; D unclear. CDR1 is SQVTM and CDR2 is ANQGSEA in the germline V gene. V was clipped by 6 bases and J by 4 bases, with 12 bases between them. CDR3 length equals 12 residues. CDR3 coding DNA: TGCAGCGTCTGCCCCCAAAGAGAGACCCAGTACTTC. As protein: CSVCPQRETQYF.

This clonotype was seen ten or more times. This chain connects TRBV12-3 or TRBV12-4 to TRBJ1-2; D is unresolved. The V and J ends lost 1 base and 4 bases respectively, with 10 bases between them. This CDR3 is 14 amino acids long. The CDR3: CASSLGAALYGYTF. CDR3 nucleotide sequence: TGTGCCAGCAGTTTAGGGGCGGCCCTCTATGGCTACACCTTC.